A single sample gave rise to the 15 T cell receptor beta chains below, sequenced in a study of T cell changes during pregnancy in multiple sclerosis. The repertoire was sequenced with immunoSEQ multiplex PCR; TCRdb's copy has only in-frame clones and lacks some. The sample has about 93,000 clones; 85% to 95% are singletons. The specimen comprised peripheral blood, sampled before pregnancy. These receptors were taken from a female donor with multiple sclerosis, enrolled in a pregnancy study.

CDR3 residues: CASSTTSAGELFF. CDR3 sequence (DNA): TGTGCCAGCAGCACGACTAGCGCCGGGGAGCTGTTTTTT. The chain joins TRBV9 to TRBJ2-2; 8 nucleotides agree with TRBD2. Germline CDR1 reads SGDLS; CDR2 reads YYNGEE. The CDR3 runs 13 residues. With V trimmed by 4 bases and J by 6 bases, 2 bases remained unmatched.

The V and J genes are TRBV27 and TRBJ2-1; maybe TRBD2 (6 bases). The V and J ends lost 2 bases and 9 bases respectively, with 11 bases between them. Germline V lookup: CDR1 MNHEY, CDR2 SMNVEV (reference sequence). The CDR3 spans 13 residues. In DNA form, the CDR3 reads TGTGCCAGCAGTTTAACTTTGGGAGGTGAGCAGTTCTTC. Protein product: CASSLTLGGEQFF.

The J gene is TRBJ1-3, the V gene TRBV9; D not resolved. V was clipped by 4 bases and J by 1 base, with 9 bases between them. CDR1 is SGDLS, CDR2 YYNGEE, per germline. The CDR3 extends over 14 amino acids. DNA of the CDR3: TGTGCCAGCAGCTCCCCTTTTTCTGGAAACACCATATATTTT. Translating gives CASSSPFSGNTIYF.

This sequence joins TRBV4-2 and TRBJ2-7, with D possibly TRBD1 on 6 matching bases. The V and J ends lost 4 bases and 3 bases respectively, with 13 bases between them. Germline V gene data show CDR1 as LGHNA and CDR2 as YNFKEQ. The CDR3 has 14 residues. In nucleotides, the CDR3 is TGTGCCAGCAGCCCCCCCGGGACAATCTACGAGCAGTACTTC. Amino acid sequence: CASSPPGTIYEQYF.

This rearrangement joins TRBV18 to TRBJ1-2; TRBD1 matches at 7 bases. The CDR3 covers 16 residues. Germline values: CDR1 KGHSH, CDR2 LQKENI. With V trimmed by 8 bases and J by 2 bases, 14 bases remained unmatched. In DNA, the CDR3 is TGTGCCAGCGCCCTACAGGGGCCACACCTAAACTATGGCTACACCTTC. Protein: CASALQGPHLNYGYTF.

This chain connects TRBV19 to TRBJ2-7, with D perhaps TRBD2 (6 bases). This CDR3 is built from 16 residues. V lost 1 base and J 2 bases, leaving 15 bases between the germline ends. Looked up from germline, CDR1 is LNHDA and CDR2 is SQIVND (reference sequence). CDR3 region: CASSIAQTRGPYEQYF. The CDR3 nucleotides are TGTGCCAGTAGTATAGCTCAGACGCGGGGTCCCTACGAGCAGTACTTC.

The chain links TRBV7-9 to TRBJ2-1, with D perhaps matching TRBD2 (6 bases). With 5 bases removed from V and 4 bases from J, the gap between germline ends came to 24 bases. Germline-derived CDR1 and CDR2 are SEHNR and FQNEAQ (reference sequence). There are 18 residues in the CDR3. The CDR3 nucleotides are TGTGCCAGCAGCCGACCTCGCTCTAGCGATCAACGGTACAATGAGCAGTTCTTC. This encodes CASSRPRSSDQRYNEQFF.

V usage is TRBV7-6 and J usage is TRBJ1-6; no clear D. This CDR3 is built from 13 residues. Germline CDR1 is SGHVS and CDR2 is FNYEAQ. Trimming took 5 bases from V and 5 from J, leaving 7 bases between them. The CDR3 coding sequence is TGTGCCAGCAGCGCCGGTGATAATTCACCCCTCCACTTT. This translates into CASSAGDNSPLHF.

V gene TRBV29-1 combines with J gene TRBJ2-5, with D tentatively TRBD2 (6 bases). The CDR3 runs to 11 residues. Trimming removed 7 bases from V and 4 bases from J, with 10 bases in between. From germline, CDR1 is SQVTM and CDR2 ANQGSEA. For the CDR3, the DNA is TGCAGCGCAGGGACTTCAGAGACCCAGTACTTC. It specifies CSAGTSETQYF.

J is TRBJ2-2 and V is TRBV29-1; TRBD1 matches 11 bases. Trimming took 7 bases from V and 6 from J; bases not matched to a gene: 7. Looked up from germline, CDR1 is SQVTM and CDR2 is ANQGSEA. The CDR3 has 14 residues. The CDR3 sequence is CSARDRGRPGELFF. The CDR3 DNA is TGCAGCGCCCGGGACAGGGGGAGACCCGGGGAGCTGTTTTTT.

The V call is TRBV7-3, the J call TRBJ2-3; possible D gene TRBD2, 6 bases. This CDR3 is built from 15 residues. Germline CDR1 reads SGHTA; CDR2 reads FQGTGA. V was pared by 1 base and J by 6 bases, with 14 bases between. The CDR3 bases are TGTGCCAGCAGCTTAATTGGCTCTGGAGGGGATACGCAGTATTTT. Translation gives CASSLIGSGGDTQYF. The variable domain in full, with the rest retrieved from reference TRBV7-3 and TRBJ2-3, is GAGVSQTPSNKVTEKGKYVELRCDPISGHTALYWYRQSLGQGPEFLIYFQGTGAADDSGLPNDRFFAVRPEGSVSTLKIQRTERGDSAVYLCASSLIGSGGDTQYFGPGTRLTVL.

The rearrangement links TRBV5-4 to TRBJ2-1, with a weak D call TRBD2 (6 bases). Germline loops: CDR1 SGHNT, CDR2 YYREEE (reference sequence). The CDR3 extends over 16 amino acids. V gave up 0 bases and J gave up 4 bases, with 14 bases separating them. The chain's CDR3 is CASSLDGDLTYNEQFF. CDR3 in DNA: TGTGCCAGCAGCTTGGATGGGGACTTGACTTACAATGAGCAGTTCTTC.

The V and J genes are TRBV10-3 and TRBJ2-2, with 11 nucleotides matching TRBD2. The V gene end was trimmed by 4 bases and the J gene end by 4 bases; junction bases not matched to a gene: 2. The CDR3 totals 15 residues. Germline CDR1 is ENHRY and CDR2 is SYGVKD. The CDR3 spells CAISGLAGGTGELFF. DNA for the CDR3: TGTGCCATCAGTGGGCTAGCGGGGGGCACCGGGGAGCTGTTTTTT.

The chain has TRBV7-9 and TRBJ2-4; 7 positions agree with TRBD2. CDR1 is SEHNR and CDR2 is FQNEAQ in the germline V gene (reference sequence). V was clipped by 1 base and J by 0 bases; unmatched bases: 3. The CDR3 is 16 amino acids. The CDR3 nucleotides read TGTGCCAGCAGCTTAGTGGGGGGGGTAGCCAAAAACATTCAGTACTTC. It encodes CASSLVGGVAKNIQYF.

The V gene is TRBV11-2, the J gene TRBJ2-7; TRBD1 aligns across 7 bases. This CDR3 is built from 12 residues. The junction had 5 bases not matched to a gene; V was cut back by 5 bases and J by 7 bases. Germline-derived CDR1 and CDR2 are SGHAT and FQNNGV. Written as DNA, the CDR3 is TGTGCCAGCAGCCCGACAGGGAATGAGCAGTACTTC. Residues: CASSPTGNEQYF.